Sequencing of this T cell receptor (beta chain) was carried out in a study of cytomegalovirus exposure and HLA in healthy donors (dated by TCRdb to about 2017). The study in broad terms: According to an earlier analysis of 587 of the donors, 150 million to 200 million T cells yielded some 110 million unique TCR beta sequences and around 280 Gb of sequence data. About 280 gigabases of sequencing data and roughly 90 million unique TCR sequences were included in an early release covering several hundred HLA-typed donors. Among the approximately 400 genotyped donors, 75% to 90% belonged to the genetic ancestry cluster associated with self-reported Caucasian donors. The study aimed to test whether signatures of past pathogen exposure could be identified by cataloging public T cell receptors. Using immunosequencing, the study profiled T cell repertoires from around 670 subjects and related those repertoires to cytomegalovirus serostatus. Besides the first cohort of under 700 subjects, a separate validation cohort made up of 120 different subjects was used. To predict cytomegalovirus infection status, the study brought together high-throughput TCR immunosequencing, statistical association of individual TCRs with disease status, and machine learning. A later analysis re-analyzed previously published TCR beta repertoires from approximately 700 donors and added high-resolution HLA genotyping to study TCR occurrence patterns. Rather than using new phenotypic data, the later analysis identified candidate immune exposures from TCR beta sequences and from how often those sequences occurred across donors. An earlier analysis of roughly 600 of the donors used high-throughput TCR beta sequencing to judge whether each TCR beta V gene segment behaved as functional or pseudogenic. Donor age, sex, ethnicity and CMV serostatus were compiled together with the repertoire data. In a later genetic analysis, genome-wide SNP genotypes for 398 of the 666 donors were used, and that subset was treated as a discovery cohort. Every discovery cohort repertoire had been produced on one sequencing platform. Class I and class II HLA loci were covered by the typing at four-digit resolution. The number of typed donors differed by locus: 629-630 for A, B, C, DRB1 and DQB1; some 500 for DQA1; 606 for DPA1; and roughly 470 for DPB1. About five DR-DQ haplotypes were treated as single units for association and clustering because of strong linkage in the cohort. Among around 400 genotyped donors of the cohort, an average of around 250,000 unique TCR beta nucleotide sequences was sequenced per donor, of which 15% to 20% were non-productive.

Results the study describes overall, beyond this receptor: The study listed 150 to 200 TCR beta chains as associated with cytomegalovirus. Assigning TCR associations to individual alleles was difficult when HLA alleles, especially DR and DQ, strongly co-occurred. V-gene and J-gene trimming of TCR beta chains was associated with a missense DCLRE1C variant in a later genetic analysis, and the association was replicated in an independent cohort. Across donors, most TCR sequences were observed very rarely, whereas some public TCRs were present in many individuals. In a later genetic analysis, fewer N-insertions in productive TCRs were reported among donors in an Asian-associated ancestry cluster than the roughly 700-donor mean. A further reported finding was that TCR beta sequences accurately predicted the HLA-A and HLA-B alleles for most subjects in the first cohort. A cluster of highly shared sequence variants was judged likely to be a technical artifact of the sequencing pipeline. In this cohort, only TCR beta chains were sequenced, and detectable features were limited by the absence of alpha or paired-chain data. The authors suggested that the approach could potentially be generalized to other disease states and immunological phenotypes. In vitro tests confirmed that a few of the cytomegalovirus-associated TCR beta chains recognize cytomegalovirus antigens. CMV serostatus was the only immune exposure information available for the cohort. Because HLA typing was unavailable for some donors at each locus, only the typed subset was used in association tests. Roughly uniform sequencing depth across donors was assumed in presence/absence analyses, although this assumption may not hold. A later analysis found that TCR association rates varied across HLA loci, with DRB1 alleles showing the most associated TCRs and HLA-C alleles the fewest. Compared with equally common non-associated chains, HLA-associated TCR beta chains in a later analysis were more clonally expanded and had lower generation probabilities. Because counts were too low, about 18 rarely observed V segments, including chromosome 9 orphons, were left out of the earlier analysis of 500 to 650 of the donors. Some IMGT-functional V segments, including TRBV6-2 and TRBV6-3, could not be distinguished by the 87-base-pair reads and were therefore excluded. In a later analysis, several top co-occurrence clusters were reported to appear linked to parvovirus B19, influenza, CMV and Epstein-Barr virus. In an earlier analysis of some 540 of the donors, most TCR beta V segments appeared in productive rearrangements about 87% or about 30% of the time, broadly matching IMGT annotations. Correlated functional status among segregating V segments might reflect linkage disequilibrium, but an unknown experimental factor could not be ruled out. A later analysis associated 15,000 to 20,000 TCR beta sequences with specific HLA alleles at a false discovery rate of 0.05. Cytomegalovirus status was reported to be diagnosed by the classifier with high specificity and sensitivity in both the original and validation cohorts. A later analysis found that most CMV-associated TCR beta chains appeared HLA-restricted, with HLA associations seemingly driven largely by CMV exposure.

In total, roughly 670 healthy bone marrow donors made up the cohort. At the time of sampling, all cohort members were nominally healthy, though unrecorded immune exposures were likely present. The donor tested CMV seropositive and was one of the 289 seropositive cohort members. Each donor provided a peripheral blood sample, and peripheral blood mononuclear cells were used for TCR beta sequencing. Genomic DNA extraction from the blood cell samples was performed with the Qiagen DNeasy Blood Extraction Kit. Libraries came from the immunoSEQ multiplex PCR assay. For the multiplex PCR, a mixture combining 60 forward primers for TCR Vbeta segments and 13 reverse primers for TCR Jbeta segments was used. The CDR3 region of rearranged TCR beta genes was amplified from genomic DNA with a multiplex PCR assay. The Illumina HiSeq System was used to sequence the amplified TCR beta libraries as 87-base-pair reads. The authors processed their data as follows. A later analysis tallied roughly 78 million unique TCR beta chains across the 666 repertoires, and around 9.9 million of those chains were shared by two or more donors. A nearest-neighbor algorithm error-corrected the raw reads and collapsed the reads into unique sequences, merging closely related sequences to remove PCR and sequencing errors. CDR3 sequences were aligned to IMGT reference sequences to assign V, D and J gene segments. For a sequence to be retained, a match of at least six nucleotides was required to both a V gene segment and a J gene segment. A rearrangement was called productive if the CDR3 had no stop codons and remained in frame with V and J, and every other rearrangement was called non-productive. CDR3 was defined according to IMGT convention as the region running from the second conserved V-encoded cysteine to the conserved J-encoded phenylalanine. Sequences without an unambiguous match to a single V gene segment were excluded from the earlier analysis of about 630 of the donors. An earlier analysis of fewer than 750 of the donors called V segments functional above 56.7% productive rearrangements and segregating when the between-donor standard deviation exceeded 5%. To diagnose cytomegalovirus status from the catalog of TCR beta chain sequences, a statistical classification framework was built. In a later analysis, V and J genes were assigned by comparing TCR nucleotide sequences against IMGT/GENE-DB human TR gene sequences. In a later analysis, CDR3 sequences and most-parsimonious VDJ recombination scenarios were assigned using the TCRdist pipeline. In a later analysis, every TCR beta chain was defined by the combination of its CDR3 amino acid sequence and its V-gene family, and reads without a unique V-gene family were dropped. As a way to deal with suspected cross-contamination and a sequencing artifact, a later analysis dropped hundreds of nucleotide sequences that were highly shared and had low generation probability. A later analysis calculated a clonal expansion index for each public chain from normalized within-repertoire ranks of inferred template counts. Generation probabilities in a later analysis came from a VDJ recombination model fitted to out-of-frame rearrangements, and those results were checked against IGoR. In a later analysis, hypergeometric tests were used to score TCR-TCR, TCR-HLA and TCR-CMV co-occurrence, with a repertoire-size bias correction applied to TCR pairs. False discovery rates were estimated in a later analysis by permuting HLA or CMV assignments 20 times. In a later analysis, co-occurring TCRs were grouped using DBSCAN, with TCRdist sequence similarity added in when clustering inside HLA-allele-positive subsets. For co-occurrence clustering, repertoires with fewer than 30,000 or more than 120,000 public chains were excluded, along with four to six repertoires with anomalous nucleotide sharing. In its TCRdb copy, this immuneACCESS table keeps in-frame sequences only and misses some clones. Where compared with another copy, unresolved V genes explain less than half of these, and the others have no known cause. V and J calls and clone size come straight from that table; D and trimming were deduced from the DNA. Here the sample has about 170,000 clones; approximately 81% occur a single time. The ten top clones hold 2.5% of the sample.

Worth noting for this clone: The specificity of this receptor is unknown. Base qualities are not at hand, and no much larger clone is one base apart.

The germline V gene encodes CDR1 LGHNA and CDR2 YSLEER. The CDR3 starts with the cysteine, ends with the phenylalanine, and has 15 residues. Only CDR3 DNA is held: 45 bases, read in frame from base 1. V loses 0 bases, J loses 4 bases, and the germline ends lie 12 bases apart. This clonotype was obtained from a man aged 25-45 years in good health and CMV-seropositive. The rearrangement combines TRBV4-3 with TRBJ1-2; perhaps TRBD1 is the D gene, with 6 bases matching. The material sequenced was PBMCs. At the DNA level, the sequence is TGCGCCAGCAGCCAAGATTTGGACAGAGTCTATGGCTACACCTTC. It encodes CASSQDLDRVYGYTF.